Below, 15 T cell receptor beta chains from the same sample are listed, as sequenced in a study of human T cells and chemical hapten exposure. Specified time point: patch test 1, 2 weeks after DPC sensitization. Treatment: therapeutic diphenylcyclopropenone sensitization with weekly scalp DPC. TCRdb re-called the RACE reads with MiXCR, one entry per CDR3 protein. The sample carries some 180,000 distinct CDR3 sequences, under 25% recorded once. The material was whole blood, obtained in connection with sensitization to the hapten diphenylcyclopropenone (DPC). The receptors derive from a woman in her 50s with alopecia areata. Some clones in this sample may be carry-over from other donors' samples.

The rearrangement links TRBV2 to TRBJ2-3, with 7 bases fitting TRBD2. V gave up 7 bases and J gave up 0 bases; unmatched junction bases: 4. The germline V gene has CDR1 SNHLY and CDR2 FYNNEI. This CDR3 contains 14 residues. The chain's CDR3 is CASKTSTSTDTQYF. The CDR3 DNA is TGTGCCAGCAAGACTAGCACGAGCACAGATACGCAGTATTTT.

V gene TRBV20-1 combines with J gene TRBJ1-5; no clear D. This CDR3 has 13 residues. Germline assignment: CDR1 DFQATT and CDR2 SNEGSKA (reference sequence). Between the trimmed V and J ends, which lost 6 bases and 0 bases, there was a span of 9 bases. As DNA, the CDR3 is TGCAGTGCACAAGTAAATAGCAATCAGCCCCAGCATTTT. Its translation: CSAQVNSNQPQHF.

This clonotype was picked up many times. The chain recombines TRBV20-1 with TRBJ2-3; D possibly corresponds to TRBD2 (5 bases). Germline assignment: CDR1 DFQATT and CDR2 SNEGSKA (reference sequence). The CDR3 contains 12 residues. Trimming removed 6 bases at V and 6 bases at J, with 13 bases between. CDR3 protein: CSALSVPDTQYF. For the CDR3, the DNA is TGCAGTGCCCTTAGCGTCCCGGATACGCAGTATTTT.

The J gene is TRBJ1-1, the V gene TRBV9, with 7 bases identical to TRBD1. Germline V gene lookup returns CDR1 SGDLS and CDR2 YYNGEE. The CDR3 totals 15 residues. Trimming took 4 bases from V and 4 from J; bases not matched to a gene: 10. The CDR3 bases are TGTGCCAGCAGCCCCCCACAGGGGACGGGCACTGAAGCTTTCTTT. Its translation: CASSPPQGTGTEAFF.

This sequence joins TRBV21-1 and TRBJ2-3; no DNA check was done on the table's D call, TRBD1. TRBV21-1 is deemed a pseudogene. The CDR3 extends over 13 amino acids. The CDR3 region is CANSRGWTDTQYF. CDR3 in DNA: TGTGCCAATTCCAGGGGATGGACAGATACGCAGTATTTT.

As to this clonotype: The junction does not match germline at one end; this may be a read error. This chain links TRBV7-6 with TRBJ2-7, with 14 bases matching TRBD2. In germline, CDR1 is SGHVS, CDR2 FNYEAQ. The CDR3 loop spans 16 amino acids. The CDR3 loop reads CASSLNSGLAGGAKHF. The CDR3 bases are TGTGCCAGCAGCCTTAATTCCGGACTAGCGGGAGGTGCCAAGCACTTC.

This clonotype was seen a handful of times. The chain recombines TRBV2 with TRBJ2-5; D perhaps matches TRBD2 (5 bases). The CDR3 spans 13 residues. Trimming took off 6 bases at V and 7 bases at J, with 15 bases between the two ends. CDR1 and CDR2 from the germline V gene are SNHLY and FYNNEI. The CDR3 loop reads CASSSLLGRTQYF. CDR3 in DNA: TGTGCCAGCAGCTCCCTACTAGGTCGGACCCAGTACTTC.

This clonotype was seen a few times. The rearrangement uses TRBV4-1 and TRBJ2-1; no clear D gene. Between the trimmed V and J ends, which lost 0 bases and 6 bases, there was a span of 12 bases. The CDR3 sequence is 15 residues long. CDR1 is MGHRA and CDR2 is YSYEKL in the germline V gene. The CDR3, as DNA: TGCGCCAGCAGCCAAGACCCAGATAGCAGCAATGAGCAGTTCTTC. Encoded protein: CASSQDPDSSNEQFF.

This clonotype was counted ten times or more. The chain combines TRBV12-3 or TRBV12-4 with TRBJ1-2; 7 bases align to TRBD1. J lost 6 bases, V lost 6 bases, and 10 bases had no gene match. The CDR3 has 14 residues. This chain's CDR3 is CASRRTGKGDGYTF. The CDR3 DNA is TGTGCCAGCAGGAGGACAGGAAAGGGCGATGGCTACACCTTC.

The CDR3 here is CATSTGTGIDPGTDTQYF. DNA of the CDR3: TGTGCCACCAGCACCGGGACAGGGATCGATCCTGGGACAGATACGCAGTATTTT. V usage is TRBV15 and J usage is TRBJ2-3; TRBD1 matches at 9 bases. Germline-derived CDR1 and CDR2 are LNHNV and YYDKDF (reference sequence). V was pared by 4 bases and J by 3 bases, with 14 bases of the junction left unmatched. The CDR3 loop spans 18 amino acids.

The chain recombines TRBV7-2 with TRBJ2-2, with 7 positions matching TRBD1. This CDR3 has 13 residues. V was clipped by 5 bases and J by 9 bases; unmatched bases: 6. Germline loops: CDR1 SGHTA, CDR2 FQGNSA. In DNA, the CDR3 is TGTGCCAGCAGCGGACGGGACAGACGGGAGCTGTTTTTT. Its translation is CASSGRDRRELFF.

The rearrangement uses TRBV20-1 and TRBJ2-5; a possible D gene is TRBD2 (5 bases). V lost 0 bases and J lost 4, with 12 bases in between. CDR1 is DFQATT and CDR2 is SNEGSKA in the germline V gene (reference sequence). The CDR3 totals 14 residues. The CDR3 DNA reads TGCAGTGCTAGAGATCCCGACTATTTAGAGACCCAGTACTTC. This encodes CSARDPDYLETQYF.

The chain is built from TRBV20-1 and TRBJ2-5; D not certain. Germline V gene lookup returns CDR1 DFQATT and CDR2 SNEGSKA (reference sequence). The V gene lost 3 bases and the J gene lost 5 bases, with 10 bases spanning the gap. This CDR3 has 12 residues. The CDR3 here is CSASHTGETQYF. The CDR3 DNA reads TGCAGTGCTAGTCACACCGGGGAGACCCAGTACTTC.

The chain couples TRBV7-9 to TRBJ2-1, with D unclear. CDR3 length: 17 residues. Germline assignment: CDR1 SEHNR and CDR2 FQNEAQ (reference sequence). Deletions cut 4 bases from V and 0 bases from J, with 16 bases between. CDR3 region: CASSSTAQPSSYNEQFF. CDR3 nucleotide sequence: TGTGCCAGCAGCTCGACGGCACAACCGAGCTCCTACAATGAGCAGTTCTTC. Filled out from reference TRBV7-9 and TRBJ2-1, the complete variable domain reads DTGVSQNPRHKITKRGQNVTFRCDPISEHNRLYWYRQTLGQGPEFLTYFQNEAQLEKSRLLSDRFSAERPKGSFSTLEIQRTEQGDSAMYLCASSSTAQPSSYNEQFFGPGTRLTVL.

This clonotype was observed many times. The CDR3 region has the DNA TGCGCCAGCAGTGTTGCAGAACAGAACTCCTACGAGCAGTACTTC. Its protein is CASSVAEQNSYEQYF. The chain combines TRBV10-2 with TRBJ2-7; D remains unclear. V was pared by 4 bases and J by 0 bases, with 13 bases between. Germline CDR1 and CDR2: WSHSY and SAAADI. The CDR3 sequence is 15 residues long.